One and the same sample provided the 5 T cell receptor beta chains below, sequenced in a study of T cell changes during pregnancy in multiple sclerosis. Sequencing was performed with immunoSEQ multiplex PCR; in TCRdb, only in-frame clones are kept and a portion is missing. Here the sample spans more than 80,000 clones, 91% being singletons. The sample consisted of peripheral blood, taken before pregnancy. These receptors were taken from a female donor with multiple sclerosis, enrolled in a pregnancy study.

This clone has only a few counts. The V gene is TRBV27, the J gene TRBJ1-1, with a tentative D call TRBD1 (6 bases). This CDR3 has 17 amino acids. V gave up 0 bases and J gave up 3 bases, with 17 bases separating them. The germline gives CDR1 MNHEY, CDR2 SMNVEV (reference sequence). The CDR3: CASSLSIQGRGYTEAFF. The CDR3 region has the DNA TGTGCCAGCAGTTTATCGATCCAGGGAAGGGGGTACACTGAAGCTTTCTTT.

The CDR3 sequence is CASSFSGGQGDEQFF. The CDR3 DNA follows: TGTGCCAGCAGCTTTAGCGGGGGGCAAGGAGATGAGCAGTTCTTC. This chain joins TRBV7-2 and TRBJ2-1; 10 positions match TRBD2. Germline CDR1 reads SGHTA; CDR2 reads FQGNSA. The CDR3 totals 15 residues. Germline trimming cut 3 bases from V and 8 bases from J; bases unmatched to any gene: 7. Full variable domain (outside the CDR3, taken from reference TRBV7-2 and TRBJ2-1): GAGVSQSPSNKVTEKGKDVELRCDPISGHTALYWYRQSLGQGLEFLIYFQGNSAPDKSGLPSDRFSAERTGGSVSTLTIQRTQQEDSAVYLCASSFSGGQGDEQFFGPGTRLTVL.

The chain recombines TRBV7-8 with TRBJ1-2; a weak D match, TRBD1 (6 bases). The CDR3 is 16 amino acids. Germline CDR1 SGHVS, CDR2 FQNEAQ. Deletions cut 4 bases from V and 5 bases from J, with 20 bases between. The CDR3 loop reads CASSSQGKSSRYGYTF. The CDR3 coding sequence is TGTGCCAGCAGCTCACAGGGTAAAAGTAGTCGGTATGGCTACACCTTC.

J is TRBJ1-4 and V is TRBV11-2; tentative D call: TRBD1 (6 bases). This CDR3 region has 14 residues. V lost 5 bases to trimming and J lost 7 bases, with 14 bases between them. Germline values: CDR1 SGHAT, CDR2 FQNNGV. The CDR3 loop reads CASSIKTGGEKLFF. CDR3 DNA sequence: TGTGCCAGCAGCATAAAGACAGGCGGTGAAAAACTGTTTTTT.

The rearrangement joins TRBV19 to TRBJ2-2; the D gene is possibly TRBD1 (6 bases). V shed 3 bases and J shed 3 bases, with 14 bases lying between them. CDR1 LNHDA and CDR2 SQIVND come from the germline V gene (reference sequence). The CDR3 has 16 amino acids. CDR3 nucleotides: TGTGCCAGTAGTATTTCCCGGACAGATTACACCGGGGAGCTGTTTTTT. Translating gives CASSISRTDYTGELFF.